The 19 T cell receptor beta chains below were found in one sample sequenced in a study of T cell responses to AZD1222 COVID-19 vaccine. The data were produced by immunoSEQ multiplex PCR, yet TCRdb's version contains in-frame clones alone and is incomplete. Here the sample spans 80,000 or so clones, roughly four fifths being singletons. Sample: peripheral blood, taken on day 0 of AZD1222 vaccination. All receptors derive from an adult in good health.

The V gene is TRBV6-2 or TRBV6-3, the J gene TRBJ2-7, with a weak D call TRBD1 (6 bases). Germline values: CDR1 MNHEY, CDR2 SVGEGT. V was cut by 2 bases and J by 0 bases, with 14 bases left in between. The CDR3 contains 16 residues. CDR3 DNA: TGTGCCAGCAGTTACCCTAGAGGGGGAAGCTCCTACGAGCAGTACTTC. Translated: CASSYPRGGSSYEQYF.

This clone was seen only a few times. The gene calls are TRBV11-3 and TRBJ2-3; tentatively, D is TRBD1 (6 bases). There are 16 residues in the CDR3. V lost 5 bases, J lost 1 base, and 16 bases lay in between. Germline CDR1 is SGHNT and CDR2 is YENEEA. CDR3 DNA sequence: TGTGCCAGCAGCCTCGGGACATCCCGAGGCACAGATACGCAGTATTTT. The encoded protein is CASSLGTSRGTDTQYF.

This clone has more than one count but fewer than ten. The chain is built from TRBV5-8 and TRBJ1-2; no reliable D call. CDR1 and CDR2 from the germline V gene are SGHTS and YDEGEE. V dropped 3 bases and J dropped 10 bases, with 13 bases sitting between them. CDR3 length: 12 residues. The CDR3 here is CASSYPMADYTF. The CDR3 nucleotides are TGTGCCAGCAGCTATCCCATGGCTGACTACACCTTC.

In DNA form, the CDR3 reads TGTGCCAGCAGCGACCGTTACGGGAGCGGTACCGGGGAGCTGTTTTTT. Encoded protein: CASSDRYGSGTGELFF. This sequence joins TRBV5-8 and TRBJ2-2, with D possibly TRBD2 on 6 matching bases. Germline CDR1 is SGHTS and CDR2 is YDEGEE. This CDR3 is built from 16 residues. With 4 bases removed from V and 5 bases from J, the gap between germline ends came to 18 bases. The variable domain in full, completed from reference TRBV5-8 and TRBJ2-2, reads EAGVTQSPTHLIKTRGQQATLRCSPISGHTSVYWYQQALGLGLQFLLWYDEGEERNRGNFPPRFSGRQFPNYSSELNVNALELEDSALYLCASSDRYGSGTGELFFGEGSRLTVL.

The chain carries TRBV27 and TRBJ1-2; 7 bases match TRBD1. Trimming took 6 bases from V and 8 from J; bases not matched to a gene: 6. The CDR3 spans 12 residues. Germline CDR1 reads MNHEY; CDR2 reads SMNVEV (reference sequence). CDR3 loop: CASRRQGIGYTF. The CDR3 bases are TGTGCCAGCAGGAGACAGGGCATAGGCTACACCTTC.

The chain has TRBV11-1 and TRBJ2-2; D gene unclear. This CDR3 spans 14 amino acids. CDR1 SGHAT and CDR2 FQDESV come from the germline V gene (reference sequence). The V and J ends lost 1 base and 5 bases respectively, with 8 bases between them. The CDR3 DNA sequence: TGTGCCAGCAGCTTAGATAGACGTACCGGGGAGCTGTTTTTT. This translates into CASSLDRRTGELFF.

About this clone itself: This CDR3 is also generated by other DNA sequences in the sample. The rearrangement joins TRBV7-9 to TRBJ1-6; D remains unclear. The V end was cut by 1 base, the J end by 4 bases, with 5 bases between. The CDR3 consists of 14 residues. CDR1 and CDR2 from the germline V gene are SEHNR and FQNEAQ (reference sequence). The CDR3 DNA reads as TGTGCCAGCAGCTTAGAACAATATAATTCACCCCTCCACTTT. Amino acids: CASSLEQYNSPLHF.

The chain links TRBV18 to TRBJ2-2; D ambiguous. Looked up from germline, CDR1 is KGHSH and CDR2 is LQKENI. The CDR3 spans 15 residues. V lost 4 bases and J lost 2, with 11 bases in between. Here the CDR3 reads CASSQRTDNTGELFF. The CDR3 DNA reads TGTGCCAGCTCACAGAGGACGGATAACACCGGGGAGCTGTTTTTT.

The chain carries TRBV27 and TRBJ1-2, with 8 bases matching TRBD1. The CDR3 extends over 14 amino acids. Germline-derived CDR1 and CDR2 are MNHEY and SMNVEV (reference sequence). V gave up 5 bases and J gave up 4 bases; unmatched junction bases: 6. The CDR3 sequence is CASSGRGPIYGYTF. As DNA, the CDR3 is TGTGCCAGCAGTGGCAGGGGGCCAATCTATGGCTACACCTTC.

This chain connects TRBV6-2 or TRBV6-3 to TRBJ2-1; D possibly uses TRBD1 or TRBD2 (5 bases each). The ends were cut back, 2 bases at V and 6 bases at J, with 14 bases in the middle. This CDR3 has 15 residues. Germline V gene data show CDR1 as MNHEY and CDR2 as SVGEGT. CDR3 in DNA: TGTGCCAGCAGTTACGGAGTGGGGGATTCCAATGAGCAGTTCTTC. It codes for CASSYGVGDSNEQFF.

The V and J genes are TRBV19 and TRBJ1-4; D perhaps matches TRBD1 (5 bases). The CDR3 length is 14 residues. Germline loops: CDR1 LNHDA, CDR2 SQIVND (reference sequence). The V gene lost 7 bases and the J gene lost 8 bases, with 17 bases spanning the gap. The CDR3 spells CASIAGGRVEKLFF. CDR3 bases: TGTGCCAGTATCGCTGGGGGACGGGTCGAAAAACTGTTTTTT.

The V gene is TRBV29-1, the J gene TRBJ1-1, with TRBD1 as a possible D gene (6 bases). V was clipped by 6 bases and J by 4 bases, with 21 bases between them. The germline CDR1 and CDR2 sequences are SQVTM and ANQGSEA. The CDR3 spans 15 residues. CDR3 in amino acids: CSVPHRELTRTEAFF. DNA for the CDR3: TGCAGCGTCCCGCACAGGGAGTTAACGCGCACTGAAGCTTTCTTT.

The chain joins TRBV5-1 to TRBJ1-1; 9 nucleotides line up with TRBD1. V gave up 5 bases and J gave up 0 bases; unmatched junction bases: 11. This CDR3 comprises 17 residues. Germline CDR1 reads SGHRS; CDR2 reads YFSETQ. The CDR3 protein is CASSWGGTGSMNTEAFF. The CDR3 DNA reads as TGCGCCAGCAGTTGGGGCGGGACAGGGTCTATGAACACTGAAGCTTTCTTT.

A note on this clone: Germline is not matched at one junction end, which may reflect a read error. This chain's CDR3 is CASSLTQGASEQYF. The CDR3, as DNA: TGTGCTAGCAGCTTAACACAGGGGGCCAGTGAGCAGTACTTC. The V gene is TRBV7-7, the J gene TRBJ2-7; 9 bases are shared with TRBD1. The germline CDR1 and CDR2 sequences are SSHAT and FNYEAQ (reference sequence). This CDR3 is 14 amino acids long. Variable domain in full (rest from reference TRBV7-7 and TRBJ2-7): GAGVSQSPRYKVTKRGQDVTLRCDPISSHATLYWYQQALGQGPEFLTYFNYEAQPDKSGLPSDRFSAERPEGSISTLTIQRTEQRDSAMYRCASSLTQGASEQYFGPGTRLTVT.

CDR3 DNA: TGTGCCATCAGTGACCGGGCGGGAGAGTATGATACGCAGTATTTT. It yields the protein CAISDRAGEYDTQYF. This rearrangement joins TRBV10-3 to TRBJ2-3; 7 bases are shared with TRBD2. This CDR3 spans 15 amino acids. CDR1 and CDR2 (germline): ENHRY, SYGVKD. V shed 3 bases, J shed 6 bases, and the junction held 9 bases outside the gene matches.

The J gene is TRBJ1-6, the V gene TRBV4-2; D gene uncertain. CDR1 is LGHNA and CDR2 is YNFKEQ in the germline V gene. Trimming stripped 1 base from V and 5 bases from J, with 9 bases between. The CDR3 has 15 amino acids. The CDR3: CASSQGDLDNSPLHF. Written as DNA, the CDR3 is TGTGCCAGCAGCCAAGGTGATTTAGATAATTCACCCCTCCACTTT.

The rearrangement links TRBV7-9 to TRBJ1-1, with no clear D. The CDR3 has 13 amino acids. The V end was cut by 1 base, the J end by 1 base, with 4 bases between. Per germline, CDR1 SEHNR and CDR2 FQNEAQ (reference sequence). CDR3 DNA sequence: TGTGCCAGCAGCTTAGTGGAGAACACTGAAGCTTTCTTT. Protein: CASSLVENTEAFF.

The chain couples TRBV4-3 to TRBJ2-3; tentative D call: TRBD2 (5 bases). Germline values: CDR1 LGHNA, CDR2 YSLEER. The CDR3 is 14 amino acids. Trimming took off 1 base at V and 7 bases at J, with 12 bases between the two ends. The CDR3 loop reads CASSQGNRENTQYF. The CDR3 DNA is TGCGCCAGCAGCCAAGGCAATAGGGAGAATACGCAGTATTTT.

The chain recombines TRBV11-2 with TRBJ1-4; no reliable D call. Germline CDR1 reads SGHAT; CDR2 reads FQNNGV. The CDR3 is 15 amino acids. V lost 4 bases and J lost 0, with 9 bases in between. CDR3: CASSYLSATNEKLFF. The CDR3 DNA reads TGTGCCAGCAGCTACCTGTCAGCAACTAATGAAAAACTGTTTTTT.